This T cell receptor (beta chain) appears in the sequencing data of a study of shared clonotypes between healthy human individuals. Across the whole study: Every donor yielded three CD4 naive, three CD4 memory, two CD8 naive and one CD8 memory plate.

Study-wide findings and caveats: Larger estimated richness was generally recorded for naive subsets relative to memory subsets.

The germline V gene encodes CDR1 SEHNR and CDR2 FQNEAQ (reference sequence). The CDR3 spans 12 residues. Trimming took 4 bases from V and 3 from J, leaving 7 bases between them. Clones were sequenced by immunoSEQ multiplex PCR, and TCRdb holds only the in-frame ones, with some missing. The sample contains roughly 1,800,000 clones, approximately 94% of which appear only once. On this clone: No antigen is known for it.

Naive CD8 cells lacked CD45RO and underwent positive selection for CCR7, leaving out terminally differentiated effector memory CD45RA+ cells. The J gene is TRBJ2-7, the V gene TRBV7-9, with D uncertain. The TCR originated in a man between 18 and 29 years old in good health. The sample consisted of naive CD8+ T cells sorted from blood. CDR3 bases: TGTGCCAGCAGCTCGGAGTACTACGAGCAGTACTTC. Protein: CASSSEYYEQYF.